The rows below give T cell receptor beta chains drawn from one sample of a study of T cell repertoires in cytomegalovirus infection. TCRdb re-derived calls from the reads in MiXCR, one entry per CDR3 protein. The data show approximately 990,000 distinct CDR3 sequences, with roughly 30% seen just once and under 15% held by the top ten. Antigen specificity for these receptors is unknown. Source: cultured CD8+ T cells from PBMCs, taken from culture after CMV antigen stimulation. Every receptor here comes from a human donor in good health (CMV status not recorded). Some clones in this sample may be carry-over from other donors' samples. Each CDR3 is given with its conserved first and last residue. Each record gives: V gene, D gene, J gene, CDR3 protein. The D gene is left open where the match is weak.

V: TRBV27; D: NA; J: TRBJ1-3; CDR3: CASSLPIRGNTIYF
V: TRBV7-9; D: NA; J: TRBJ2-5; CDR3: CASSLRDTETQYF
V: TRBV7-6; D: NA; J: TRBJ1-4; CDR3: CASSREGVHNEKLFF
V: TRBV27; D: NA; J: TRBJ1-1; CDR3: CASSFRRRADTEAFF
V: TRBV27; D: NA; J: TRBJ2-7; CDR3: CASSLSPETYEQYF
V: TRBV27; D: NA; J: TRBJ2-7; CDR3: CASSFRGLLYEQYF
V: TRBV4-1; D: TRBD1; J: TRBJ2-7; CDR3: CASSQWTGAYEQYF
V: TRBV5-4; D: TRBD2; J: TRBJ2-2; CDR3: CASQTSGYMNTGELFF
V: TRBV29-1; D: NA; J: TRBJ2-5; CDR3: CSVPGTPPETQYF
V: TRBV19; D: TRBD2; J: TRBJ2-1; CDR3: CASSIAGGSTYEQFF
V: TRBV27; D: NA; J: TRBJ1-5; CDR3: CASKGGVSNQPQHF
V: TRBV7-2; D: NA; J: TRBJ1-2; CDR3: CASSLEWLGVLGGYTF
V: TRBV7-8; D: NA; J: TRBJ2-1; CDR3: CASSLAQFNEQFF
V: TRBV7-6; D: TRBD2; J: TRBJ2-2; CDR3: CASSLGLAGAPNTGELFF
V: TRBV2; D: TRBD1; J: TRBJ1-6; CDR3: CASSDPGTGERSPLHF
V: TRBV6-1; D: NA; J: TRBJ2-5; CDR3: CASSEPLPPGQYF
V: TRBV4-3; D: TRBD1; J: TRBJ1-5; CDR3: CASSQAQIQGGQPQHF
V: TRBV19; D: NA; J: TRBJ2-2; CDR3: CASRGHRELFF
V: TRBV6-2/TRBV6-3; D: TRBD1; J: TRBJ1-1; CDR3: CASSRQGSEAFF
V: TRBV7-6; D: TRBD2; J: TRBJ2-5; CDR3: CASSPRTSGGTIKETQYF
V: TRBV12-5; D: NA; J: TRBJ1-3; CDR3: CASGFGTAAAGNTIYF
V: TRBV6-6; D: TRBD1; J: TRBJ2-2; CDR3: CASRDWDSAVVATGELFF
V: TRBV6-6; D: TRBD1; J: TRBJ1-2; CDR3: CASSYWDRVSYGYTF
V: TRBV6-2/TRBV6-3; D: TRBD1; J: TRBJ1-2; CDR3: CASSLPGQRYGYTF
V: TRBV7-4; D: NA; J: TRBJ2-7; CDR3: CASSSTSLSYEQYF
V: TRBV3-1; D: NA; J: TRBJ2-1; CDR3: CASSQDGGRGNEQFF
V: TRBV27; D: NA; J: TRBJ2-1; CDR3: CASTGTLGNEQFF
V: TRBV2; D: NA; J: TRBJ2-3; CDR3: CASSPKDTQYF
V: TRBV28; D: NA; J: TRBJ2-1; CDR3: CASSLCRLIFYNEQFF
V: TRBV2; D: NA; J: TRBJ1-1; CDR3: CARNRADTEAFF